This T cell receptor (beta chain) was recorded in a study of T cell responses to AZD1222 COVID-19 vaccine. This clone was detected only once. Data came from immunoSEQ multiplex PCR; TCRdb stores just in-frame clones and leaves some out. Among about 180,000 clones, 88% were seen once, and the ten largest hold around 8%. The specimen was peripheral blood, collected on day 0 of AZD1222 vaccination. The clonotype comes from an adult in good health.

The CDR3 loop is CASRSKGPDRRYLYGYTF. CDR3 nucleotides: TGTGCCAGCAGGTCCAAAGGTCCCGACAGGAGATACCTCTATGGCTACACCTTC. The genes are TRBV25-1 and TRBJ1-2, with D perhaps TRBD1 (6 bases). Deletions cut 6 bases from V and 4 bases from J, with 27 bases between. Germline lookup yields CDR1 MGHDK and CDR2 SYGVNS. The CDR3 spans 18 residues.